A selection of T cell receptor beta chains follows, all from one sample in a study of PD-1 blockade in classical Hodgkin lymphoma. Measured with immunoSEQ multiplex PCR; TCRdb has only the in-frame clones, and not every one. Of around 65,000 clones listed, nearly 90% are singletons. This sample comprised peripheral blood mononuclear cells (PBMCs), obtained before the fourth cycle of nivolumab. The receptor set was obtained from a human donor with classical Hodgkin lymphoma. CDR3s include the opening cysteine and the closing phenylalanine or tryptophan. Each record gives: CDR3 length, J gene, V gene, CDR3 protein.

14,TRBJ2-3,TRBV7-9,CASSLAGLPDTQYF
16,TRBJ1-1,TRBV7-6,CASSLVGVRSYTEAFF
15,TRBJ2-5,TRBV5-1,CASSTSPGSQETQYF
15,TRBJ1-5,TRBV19,CASSIGRVGNQPQHF
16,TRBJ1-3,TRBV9,CASSVGAGNSGNTIYF
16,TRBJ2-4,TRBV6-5,CASSSTGVLAKNIQYF
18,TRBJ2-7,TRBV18,CASSPGTGGIPTGDEQYF
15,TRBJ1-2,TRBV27,CASSLKGGGGYGYTF
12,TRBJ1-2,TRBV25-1,CASSVSHYGYTF
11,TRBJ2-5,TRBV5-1,CASSLEETQYF
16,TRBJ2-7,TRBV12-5,CASGLVVGTLGYEQYF
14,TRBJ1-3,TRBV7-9,CASSSTGFGNTIYF
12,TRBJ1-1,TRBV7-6,CASSPYGTEAFF
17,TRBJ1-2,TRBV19,CASSSAEIPLGGYGYTF
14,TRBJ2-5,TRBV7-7,CASSLFLGKETQYF
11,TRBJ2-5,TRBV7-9,CASSLVETQYF
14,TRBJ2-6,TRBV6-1,CASRGPSGANVLTF
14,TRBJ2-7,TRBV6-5,CASSSAFSGYEQYF
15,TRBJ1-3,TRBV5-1,CASSPGLNSGNTIYF
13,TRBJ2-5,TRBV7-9,CASSFAGPETQYF
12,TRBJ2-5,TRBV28,CASSLGASTQYF
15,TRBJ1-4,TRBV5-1,CASSLQGANNEKLFF
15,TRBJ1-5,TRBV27,CASSLGGGYNQPQHF
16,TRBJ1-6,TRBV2,CASSRLVDGYNSPLHF
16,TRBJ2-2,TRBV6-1,CASSEQVSGVTGELFF